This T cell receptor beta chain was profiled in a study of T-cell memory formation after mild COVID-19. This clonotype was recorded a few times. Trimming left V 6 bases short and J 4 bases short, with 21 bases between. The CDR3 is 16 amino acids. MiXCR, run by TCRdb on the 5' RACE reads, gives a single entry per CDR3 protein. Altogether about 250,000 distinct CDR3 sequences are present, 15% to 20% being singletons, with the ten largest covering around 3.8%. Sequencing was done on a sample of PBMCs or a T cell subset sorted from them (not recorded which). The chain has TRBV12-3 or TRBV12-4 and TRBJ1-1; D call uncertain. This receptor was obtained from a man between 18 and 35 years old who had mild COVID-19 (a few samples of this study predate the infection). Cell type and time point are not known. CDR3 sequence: CASSGPLGPMGTEAFF. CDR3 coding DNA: TGTGCCAGCAGCGGGCCGTTGGGCCCGATGGGCACTGAAGCTTTCTTT.